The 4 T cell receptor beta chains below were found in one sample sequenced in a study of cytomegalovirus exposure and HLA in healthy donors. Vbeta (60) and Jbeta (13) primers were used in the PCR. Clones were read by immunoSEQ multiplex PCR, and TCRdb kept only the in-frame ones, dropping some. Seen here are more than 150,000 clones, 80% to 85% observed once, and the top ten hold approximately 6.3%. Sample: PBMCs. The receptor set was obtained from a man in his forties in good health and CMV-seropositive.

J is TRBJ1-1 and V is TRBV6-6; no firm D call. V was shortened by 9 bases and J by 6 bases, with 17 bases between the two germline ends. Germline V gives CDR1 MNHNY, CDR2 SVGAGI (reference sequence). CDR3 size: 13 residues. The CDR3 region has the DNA TGTGCCAGTTGGAGAGAGGAAAAGGCTGAAGCTTTCTTT. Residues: CASWREEKAEAFF.

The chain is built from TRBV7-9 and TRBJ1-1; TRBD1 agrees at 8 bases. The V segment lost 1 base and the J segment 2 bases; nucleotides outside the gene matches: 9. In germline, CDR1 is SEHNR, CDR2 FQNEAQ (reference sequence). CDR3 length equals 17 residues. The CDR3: CASSLVVGQGGNTEAFF. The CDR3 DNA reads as TGTGCCAGCAGCTTAGTCGTCGGACAGGGCGGAAACACTGAAGCTTTCTTT. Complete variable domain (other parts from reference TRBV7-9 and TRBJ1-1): DTGVSQNPRHKITKRGQNVTFRCDPISEHNRLYWYRQTLGQGPEFLTYFQNEAQLEKSRLLSDRFSAERPKGSFSTLEIQRTEQGDSAMYLCASSLVVGQGGNTEAFFGQGTRLTVV.

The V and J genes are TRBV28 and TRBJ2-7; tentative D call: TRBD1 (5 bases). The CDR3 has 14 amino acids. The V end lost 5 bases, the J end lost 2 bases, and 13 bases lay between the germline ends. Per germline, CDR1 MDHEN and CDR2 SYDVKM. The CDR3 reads CASSPLTETYEQYF. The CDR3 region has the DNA TGTGCCAGCAGTCCGTTGACAGAGACCTACGAGCAGTACTTC.

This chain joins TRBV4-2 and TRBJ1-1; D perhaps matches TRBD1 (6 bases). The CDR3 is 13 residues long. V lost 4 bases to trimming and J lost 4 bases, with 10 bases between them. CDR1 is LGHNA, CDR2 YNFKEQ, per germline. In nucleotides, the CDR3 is TGTGCCAGCAGCCCAGGGGATCGCACTGAAGCTTTCTTT. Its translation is CASSPGDRTEAFF.